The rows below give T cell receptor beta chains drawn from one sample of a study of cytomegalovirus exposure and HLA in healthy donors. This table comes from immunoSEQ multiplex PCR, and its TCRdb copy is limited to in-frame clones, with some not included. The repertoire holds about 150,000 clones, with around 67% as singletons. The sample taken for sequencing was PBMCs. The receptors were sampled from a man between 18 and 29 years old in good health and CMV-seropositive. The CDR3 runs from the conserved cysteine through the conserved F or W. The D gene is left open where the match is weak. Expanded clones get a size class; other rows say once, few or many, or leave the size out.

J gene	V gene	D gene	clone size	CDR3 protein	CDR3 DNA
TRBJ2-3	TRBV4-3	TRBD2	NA	CASSQDPTSGSLKDTQYF	TGCGCCAGCAGCCAAGATCCGACTAGCGGGAGCCTGAAGGATACGCAGTATTTT
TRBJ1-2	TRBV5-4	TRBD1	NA	CASSYGTGNNGYTF	TGTGCCAGCAGCTATGGGACAGGAAACAATGGCTACACCTTC
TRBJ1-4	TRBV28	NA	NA	CASSPIGGSANEKLFF	TGTGCCAGCAGCCCTATCGGGGGGTCGGCTAATGAAAAACTGTTTTTT
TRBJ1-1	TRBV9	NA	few	CASSVDFGMTNTEAFF	TGTGCCAGCAGCGTAGATTTCGGGATGACGAACACTGAAGCTTTCTTT
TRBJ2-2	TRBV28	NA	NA	CASSLNTGELFF	TGTGCCAGCAGTCTAAACACCGGGGAGCTGTTTTTT
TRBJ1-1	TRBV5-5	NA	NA	CASSGSGGAAEAFF	TGTGCCAGCAGCGGGTCGGGGGGAGCGGCTGAAGCTTTCTTT
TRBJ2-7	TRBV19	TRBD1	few	CASSRDREAYEQYF	TGTGCCAGTAGTAGGGACAGGGAGGCCTACGAGCAGTACTTC
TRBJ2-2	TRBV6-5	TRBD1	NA	CASSYEGQFPGELFF	TGTGCCAGCAGTTACGAGGGACAGTTCCCCGGGGAGCTGTTTTTT
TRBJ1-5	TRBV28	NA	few	CASSLSLAHQPQHF	TGTGCCAGCAGTTTAAGCTTAGCGCATCAGCCCCAGCATTTT
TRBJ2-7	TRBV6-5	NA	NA	CASSSEGGRTYEQYF	TGTGCCAGCAGTTCCGAGGGGGGGCGCACCTACGAGCAGTACTTC
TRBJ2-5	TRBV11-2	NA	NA	CASSFSEDSFGETQYF	TGTGCCAGCAGCTTCTCCGAGGACTCCTTTGGGGAGACCCAGTACTTC
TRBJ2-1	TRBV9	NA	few	CASGQGFSSYNEQFF	TGTGCCAGCGGGCAGGGATTTAGCTCCTACAATGAGCAGTTCTTC
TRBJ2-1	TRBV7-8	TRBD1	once	CASSLKGQEQFF	TGTGCCAGCAGCTTAAAGGGACAGGAGCAGTTCTTC
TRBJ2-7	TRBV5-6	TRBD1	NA	CASSFRDSTHEQYF	TGTGCCAGCAGCTTTAGGGACAGTACCCACGAGCAGTACTTC
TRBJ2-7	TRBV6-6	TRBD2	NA	CASSSTSSGRTYEQYF	TGTGCCAGCAGTTCAACTAGTAGCGGGAGGACCTACGAGCAGTACTTC
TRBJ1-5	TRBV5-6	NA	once	CASSLGHFDAQHF	TGTGCCAGCAGCTTGGGACATTTCGACGCCCAGCATTTT
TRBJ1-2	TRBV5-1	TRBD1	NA	CASSLAGTESYGYTF	TGCGCCAGCAGCTTGGCCGGGACAGAGTCCTATGGCTACACCTTC
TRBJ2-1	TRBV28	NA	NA	CASRSLRDSYYNEQFF	TGTGCCAGCAGGAGCCTGCGGGACAGTTACTACAATGAGCAGTTCTTC
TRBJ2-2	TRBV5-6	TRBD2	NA	CASSQPRREGHTGELFF	TGTGCCAGCAGCCAACCGCGGCGGGAGGGCCACACCGGGGAGCTGTTTTTT
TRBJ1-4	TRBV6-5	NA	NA	CASSSTGTNEKLFF	TGTGCCAGCAGTTCTACGGGAACTAATGAAAAACTGTTTTTT
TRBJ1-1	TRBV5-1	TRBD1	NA	CASSLTGGNTEAFF	TGCGCCAGCAGCTTGACAGGGGGTAACACTGAAGCTTTCTTT
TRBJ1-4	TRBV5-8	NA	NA	CASSLEVGDEKLFF	TGTGCCAGCAGCTTGGAAGTGGGAGATGAAAAACTGTTTTTT
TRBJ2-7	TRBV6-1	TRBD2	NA	CASSDRAGVLDEQYF	TGTGCCAGCAGTGACCGAGCGGGAGTCCTTGATGAGCAGTACTTC